The table lists the clone carrying this TCR beta chain with a count of one. Per the germline V gene, CDR1 is LNHDA and CDR2 is SQIVND (reference sequence). The CDR3 extends over 14 amino acids. Trimming took 8 bases from V and 2 from J; bases not matched to a gene: 8. The assay was immunoSEQ multiplex PCR, and TCRdb's table has in-frame clones only and misses some. The sample consists of approximately 100,000 clones, 85% of them appearing once. The data derive from a study of control samples from healthy donors and cancer patients. The sample taken for sequencing was blood. This chain connects TRBV19 to TRBJ1-2; 7 positions match TRBD1. The clonotype comes from a woman between 40 and 50 years old in good health. This CDR3 reads CASRRQGGNYGYTF. CDR3 nucleotide sequence: TGTGCCAGTCGTCGACAGGGAGGGAACTATGGCTACACCTTC.